Listed below are T cell receptor beta chains from one sample, sequenced in a study of cytomegalovirus exposure and HLA in healthy donors. Generated by immunoSEQ multiplex PCR, the TCRdb table keeps only in-frame clones and is missing some. The table lists 100,000 to 150,000 clones, approximately 77% of them singletons. Specimen: PBMCs. The receptors derive from a woman aged 55-69 years in good health and CMV-seronegative. The CDR3 runs from the conserved cysteine through the conserved F or W. The D gene is left open where the match is weak. Clone size, where shown, is once, few, many, or a class for clones that have expanded.

d_gene: .; v_gene: TRBV6-1; abundance: few; j_gene: TRBJ2-7; CDR3nt: TGTGCCAGCAGCCCCCGCCCTTCTAGCTACGAGCAGTACTTC; CDR3aa: CASSPRPSSYEQYF
d_gene: .; v_gene: TRBV11-2; abundance: .; j_gene: TRBJ2-5; CDR3nt: TGTGCCAGCAGCCCACCCTGGGGGACACTTCAAGAGACCCAGTACTTC; CDR3aa: CASSPPWGTLQETQYF
d_gene: TRBD1; v_gene: TRBV7-9; abundance: .; j_gene: TRBJ1-2; CDR3nt: TGTGCCAGCAGCAGGGGACAGGGGAACTATGGCTACACCTTC; CDR3aa: CASSRGQGNYGYTF
d_gene: .; v_gene: TRBV7-3; abundance: .; j_gene: TRBJ1-2; CDR3nt: TGTGCCAGCAGCTTGGCAGGGCCTAACTATGGCTACACCTTC; CDR3aa: CASSLAGPNYGYTF
d_gene: TRBD1; v_gene: TRBV19; abundance: few; j_gene: TRBJ1-1; CDR3nt: TGTGCCAGTAGTACCGACAGGGGGAACACTGAAGCTTTCTTT; CDR3aa: CASSTDRGNTEAFF
d_gene: TRBD1; v_gene: TRBV2; abundance: .; j_gene: TRBJ2-7; CDR3nt: TGTGCCAGCCCACGTTCGGGACAGGGTCCCTACGAGCAGTACTTC; CDR3aa: CASPRSGQGPYEQYF
d_gene: .; v_gene: TRBV7-7; abundance: .; j_gene: TRBJ2-6; CDR3nt: TGTGCTAGCAGTCCTGCGGGGTCGAGGGCTGGGGCCAACGTCCTGACTTTC; CDR3aa: CASSPAGSRAGANVLTF
d_gene: TRBD1; v_gene: TRBV7-3; abundance: .; j_gene: TRBJ2-7; CDR3nt: TGTGCCAGCAGCCTAAATACAGGGGGGTACGAGCAGTACTTC; CDR3aa: CASSLNTGGYEQYF
d_gene: .; v_gene: TRBV5-1; abundance: .; j_gene: TRBJ1-1; CDR3nt: TGCGCCAGCAGCTCGATGGGGAGAGGAACTGAAGCTTTCTTT; CDR3aa: CASSSMGRGTEAFF
d_gene: .; v_gene: TRBV7-9; abundance: .; j_gene: TRBJ1-1; CDR3nt: TGTGCCAGCAGCGAGGACAGCATCTGGACTGAAGCTTTCTTT; CDR3aa: CASSEDSIWTEAFF
d_gene: .; v_gene: TRBV6-5; abundance: .; j_gene: TRBJ1-1; CDR3nt: TGTGCCAGCAGTGGCAGGGAGAACACTGAAGCTTTCTTT; CDR3aa: CASSGRENTEAFF
d_gene: TRBD1; v_gene: TRBV7-9; abundance: few; j_gene: TRBJ1-3; CDR3nt: TGTGCCAGCAGAGGCCAGGGGGAAGGAAACACCATATATTTT; CDR3aa: CASRGQGEGNTIYF
d_gene: TRBD2; v_gene: TRBV7-3; abundance: .; j_gene: TRBJ2-3; CDR3nt: TGTGCCAGCAGCGCAAGCGGGGTTGGCACAGATACGCAGTATTTT; CDR3aa: CASSASGVGTDTQYF
d_gene: .; v_gene: TRBV5-6; abundance: .; j_gene: TRBJ1-5; CDR3nt: TGTGCCAGCTCCGGGGGGGGGCAGCCCCAGCATTTT; CDR3aa: CASSGGGQPQHF
d_gene: TRBD2; v_gene: TRBV5-1; abundance: few; j_gene: TRBJ2-7; CDR3nt: TGCGCCAGCAGCTTGGTGGCTAGCGGGAGTGTTTCAAGGTCCTACGAGCAGTACTTC; CDR3aa: CASSLVASGSVSRSYEQYF
d_gene: .; v_gene: TRBV13; abundance: few; j_gene: TRBJ2-1; CDR3nt: TGTGCCAGCAGCTTAGGTCCCCGGGCCACGGGAACCGCGTACGATGAGCAGTTCTTC; CDR3aa: CASSLGPRATGTAYDEQFF
d_gene: TRBD1; v_gene: TRBV28; abundance: .; j_gene: TRBJ2-3; CDR3nt: TGTGCCAGCAGTCCCGTAGACAGGGGGAGGCCAGATACGCAGTATTTT; CDR3aa: CASSPVDRGRPDTQYF
d_gene: TRBD2; v_gene: TRBV10-3; abundance: .; j_gene: TRBJ2-1; CDR3nt: TGTGCCATCAGGGGGGGGTTAGCGACTGAGCAGTTCTTC; CDR3aa: CAIRGGLATEQFF
d_gene: .; v_gene: TRBV28; abundance: .; j_gene: TRBJ1-2; CDR3nt: TGTGCCAGCAGGTCTCGTCCAGGTCTCTATGGCTACACCTTC; CDR3aa: CASRSRPGLYGYTF
d_gene: .; v_gene: TRBV7-2; abundance: .; j_gene: TRBJ2-7; CDR3nt: TGTGCCAGCAGCTTACTATCGGCGGGGGCCGGGGCCCCCTACGAGCAGTACTTC; CDR3aa: CASSLLSAGAGAPYEQYF
d_gene: TRBD1; v_gene: TRBV5-6; abundance: .; j_gene: TRBJ2-3; CDR3nt: TGTGCCAGCAGGGGGACAGGGCGCACAGATACGCAGTATTTT; CDR3aa: CASRGTGRTDTQYF
d_gene: TRBD1; v_gene: TRBV5-4; abundance: .; j_gene: TRBJ1-2; CDR3nt: TGTGCCAGCAGCTTGGACCCAGGGGGCTTGACTAACTATGGCTACACCTTC; CDR3aa: CASSLDPGGLTNYGYTF
d_gene: .; v_gene: TRBV7-8; abundance: .; j_gene: TRBJ1-5; CDR3nt: TGTGCCAGCAGCGAGTCCGGGACGGGACTACGGCCCCAGCATTTT; CDR3aa: CASSESGTGLRPQHF
d_gene: TRBD1; v_gene: TRBV5-1; abundance: .; j_gene: TRBJ1-5; CDR3nt: TGCGCCAGCAGACCTAACACAGGGGTCAATCAGCCCCAGCATTTT; CDR3aa: CASRPNTGVNQPQHF
d_gene: .; v_gene: TRBV5-1; abundance: .; j_gene: TRBJ1-6; CDR3nt: TGCGCCAGCAGCTTGTATTCCCAGGGCTATAATTCACCCCTCCACTTT; CDR3aa: CASSLYSQGYNSPLHF
d_gene: TRBD2; v_gene: TRBV28; abundance: few; j_gene: TRBJ2-1; CDR3nt: TGTGCCAGCAGTAAAGTCGCGGGGGGCCTCTACAATGAGCAGTTCTTC; CDR3aa: CASSKVAGGLYNEQFF
d_gene: TRBD1; v_gene: TRBV28; abundance: .; j_gene: TRBJ1-5; CDR3nt: TGTGCCAGCAGTCATAGGACAGGGGTGGGTAATCAGCCCCAGCATTTT; CDR3aa: CASSHRTGVGNQPQHF
d_gene: .; v_gene: TRBV14; abundance: .; j_gene: TRBJ1-5; CDR3nt: TGTGCCAGCACCCCGCGGGGAATTCAGCCCCAGCATTTT; CDR3aa: CASTPRGIQPQHF
d_gene: TRBD1; v_gene: TRBV28; abundance: .; j_gene: TRBJ2-5; CDR3nt: TGTGCCAGCAGTTTGGGACAGGGAGTGAGTGGAGAGACCCAGTACTTC; CDR3aa: CASSLGQGVSGETQYF
d_gene: .; v_gene: TRBV5-4; abundance: .; j_gene: TRBJ2-3; CDR3nt: TGTGCCAGCAGCTGGGGGCCAGATACGCAGTATTTT; CDR3aa: CASSWGPDTQYF
d_gene: .; v_gene: TRBV7-2; abundance: .; j_gene: TRBJ1-6; CDR3nt: TGTGCCAGCAGTCTGAGGACAGCCTCCTATAATTCACCCCTCCACTTT; CDR3aa: CASSLRTASYNSPLHF
d_gene: .; v_gene: TRBV21-1; abundance: .; j_gene: TRBJ1-4; CDR3nt: TGTGCCAGCAGCAAAAACGCGGGACGGCTTAATGAAAAACTGTTTTTT; CDR3aa: CASSKNAGRLNEKLFF
d_gene: .; v_gene: TRBV30; abundance: once; j_gene: TRBJ2-3; CDR3nt: TGTGCCTGGACAGGGGATCCCACAGATACGCAGTATTTT; CDR3aa: CAWTGDPTDTQYF
d_gene: .; v_gene: TRBV25-1; abundance: .; j_gene: TRBJ2-1; CDR3nt: TGTGCCAGCAGTTTATCTAGCGATGTTCATGAGCAGTTCTTC; CDR3aa: CASSLSSDVHEQFF
d_gene: TRBD2; v_gene: TRBV7-9; abundance: .; j_gene: TRBJ2-5; CDR3nt: TGTGCCAGCAGCTTCCGCAGCGGAACGACTAGCGGGGGACAAGAGACCCAGTACTTC; CDR3aa: CASSFRSGTTSGGQETQYF
d_gene: TRBD1; v_gene: TRBV30; abundance: .; j_gene: TRBJ2-2; CDR3nt: TGTGCCTGGAGTGTACTGAGACAGGGGGCGAGTCTCGGCACCGGGGAGCTGTTTTTT; CDR3aa: CAWSVLRQGASLGTGELFF
d_gene: TRBD2; v_gene: TRBV6-4; abundance: medium-sized; j_gene: TRBJ2-1; CDR3nt: TGTGCCAGCAGTGAGGGACTAGACGTCAATGAGCAGTTCTTC; CDR3aa: CASSEGLDVNEQFF
d_gene: .; v_gene: TRBV7-9; abundance: .; j_gene: TRBJ2-4; CDR3nt: TGTGCCAGCAGCACGCTAGGGGGCAAAAACATTCAGTACTTC; CDR3aa: CASSTLGGKNIQYF
d_gene: .; v_gene: TRBV5-1; abundance: .; j_gene: TRBJ2-6; CDR3nt: TGCGCCAGCAGAACTAGAATCTCCGGGGCCAACGTCCTGACTTTC; CDR3aa: CASRTRISGANVLTF
d_gene: TRBD2; v_gene: TRBV7-3; abundance: .; j_gene: TRBJ2-1; CDR3nt: TGTGCCAGCAGCCGCGGCCCCACGGACGCGGGGGTGTCCTACAATGAGCAGTTCTTC; CDR3aa: CASSRGPTDAGVSYNEQFF
d_gene: .; v_gene: TRBV6-5; abundance: .; j_gene: TRBJ2-3; CDR3nt: TGTGCCAGTTTGTCTCTGCGGGATACGCAGTATTTT; CDR3aa: CASLSLRDTQYF
d_gene: TRBD1; v_gene: TRBV5-4; abundance: .; j_gene: TRBJ2-2; CDR3nt: TGTGCCAGCAGCTTGGCCTTAGGGGGCGCGGTGTCGAACACCGGGGAGCTGTTTTTT; CDR3aa: CASSLALGGAVSNTGELFF
d_gene: .; v_gene: TRBV10-3; abundance: .; j_gene: TRBJ2-1; CDR3nt: TGTGCCATCAATAATGGGGACAACAATGAGCAGTTCTTC; CDR3aa: CAINNGDNNEQFF
d_gene: TRBD2; v_gene: TRBV10-3; abundance: .; j_gene: TRBJ2-1; CDR3nt: TGTGCCATCAGTGAGTCGGGCAGGCGCGGGGGGGGCTACAATGAGCAGTTCTTC; CDR3aa: CAISESGRRGGGYNEQFF
d_gene: .; v_gene: TRBV4-1; abundance: few; j_gene: TRBJ2-7; CDR3nt: TGCGCCTCTCGTGAGGGGGTTATCTCCTACGAGCAGTACTTC; CDR3aa: CASREGVISYEQYF
d_gene: TRBD1; v_gene: TRBV5-1; abundance: .; j_gene: TRBJ2-7; CDR3nt: TGCGCCAGCAGCCTCGGACAGGCGGGCGAGCAGTACTTC; CDR3aa: CASSLGQAGEQYF
d_gene: TRBD2; v_gene: TRBV7-3; abundance: .; j_gene: TRBJ2-1; CDR3nt: TGTGCCAGCAGCCCCACTAGCGGACCCTACAATGAGCAGTTCTTC; CDR3aa: CASSPTSGPYNEQFF
d_gene: .; v_gene: TRBV29-1; abundance: once; j_gene: TRBJ2-2; CDR3nt: TGCAGCGCCAATAGAGTGCCCGGGGAGCTGTTTTTT; CDR3aa: CSANRVPGELFF
d_gene: .; v_gene: TRBV6-1; abundance: .; j_gene: TRBJ1-3; CDR3nt: TGTGCCAGCACACGGCGAGGTGGAAACACCATATATTTT; CDR3aa: CASTRRGGNTIYF
d_gene: .; v_gene: TRBV15; abundance: .; j_gene: TRBJ2-7; CDR3nt: TGTGCCACCAGCCCGACAGTCTCCTACGAGCAGTACTTC; CDR3aa: CATSPTVSYEQYF